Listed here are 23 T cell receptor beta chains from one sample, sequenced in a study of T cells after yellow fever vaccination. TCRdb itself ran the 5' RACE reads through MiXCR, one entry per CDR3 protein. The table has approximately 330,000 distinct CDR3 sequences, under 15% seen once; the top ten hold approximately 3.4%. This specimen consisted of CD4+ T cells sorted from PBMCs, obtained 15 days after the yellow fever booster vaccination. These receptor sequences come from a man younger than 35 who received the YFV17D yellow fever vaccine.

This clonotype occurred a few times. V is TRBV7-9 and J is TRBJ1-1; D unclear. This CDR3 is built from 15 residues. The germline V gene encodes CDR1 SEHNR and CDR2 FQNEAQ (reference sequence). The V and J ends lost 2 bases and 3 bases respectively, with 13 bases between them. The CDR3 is CASSLHFGPDTEAFF. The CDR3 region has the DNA TGTGCCAGCAGCTTACATTTCGGCCCCGACACTGAAGCTTTCTTT.

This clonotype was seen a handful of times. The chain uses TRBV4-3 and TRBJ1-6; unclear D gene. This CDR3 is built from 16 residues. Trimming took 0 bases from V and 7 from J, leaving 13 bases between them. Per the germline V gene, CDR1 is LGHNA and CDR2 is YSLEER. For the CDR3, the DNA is TGCGCCAGCAGCCAAGATCCTCAGAGACGGAATTCACCCCTCCACTTT. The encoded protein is CASSQDPQRRNSPLHF.

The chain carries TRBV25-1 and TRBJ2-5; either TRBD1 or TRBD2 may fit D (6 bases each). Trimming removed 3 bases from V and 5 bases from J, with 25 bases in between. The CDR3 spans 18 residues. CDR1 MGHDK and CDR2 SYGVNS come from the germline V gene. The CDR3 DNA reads TGTGCCAGCAGTGACCCCATGGGAGGCAGGGGCCCGGGGGAGACCCAGTACTTC. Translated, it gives CASSDPMGGRGPGETQYF.

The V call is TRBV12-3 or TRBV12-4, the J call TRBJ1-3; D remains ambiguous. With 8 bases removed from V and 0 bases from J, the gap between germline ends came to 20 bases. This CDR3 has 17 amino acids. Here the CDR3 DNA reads TGTGCCAGCCTAGACTCCTTTTATGGTACCTCTGGAAACACCATATATTTT. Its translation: CASLDSFYGTSGNTIYF.

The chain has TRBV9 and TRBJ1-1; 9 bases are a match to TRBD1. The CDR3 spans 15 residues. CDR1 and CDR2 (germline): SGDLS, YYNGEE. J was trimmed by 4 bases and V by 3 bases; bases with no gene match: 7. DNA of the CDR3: TGTGCCAGCAGCGCCGCGGGACAGGGAGGCACTGAAGCTTTCTTT. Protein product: CASSAAGQGGTEAFF.

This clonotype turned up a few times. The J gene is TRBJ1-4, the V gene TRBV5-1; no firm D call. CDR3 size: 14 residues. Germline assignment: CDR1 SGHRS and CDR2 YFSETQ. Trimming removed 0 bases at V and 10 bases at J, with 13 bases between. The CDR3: CASSLGLRGGKLFF. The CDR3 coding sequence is TGCGCCAGCAGCTTGGGCCTCCGGGGTGGAAAACTGTTTTTT.

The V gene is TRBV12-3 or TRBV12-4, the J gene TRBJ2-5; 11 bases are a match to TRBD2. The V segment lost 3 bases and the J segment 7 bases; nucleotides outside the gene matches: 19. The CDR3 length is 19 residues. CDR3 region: CASSLLRPGLAVASGTQYF. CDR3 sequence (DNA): TGTGCCAGCAGTTTGCTCCGTCCGGGACTAGCGGTGGCATCTGGGACCCAGTACTTC.

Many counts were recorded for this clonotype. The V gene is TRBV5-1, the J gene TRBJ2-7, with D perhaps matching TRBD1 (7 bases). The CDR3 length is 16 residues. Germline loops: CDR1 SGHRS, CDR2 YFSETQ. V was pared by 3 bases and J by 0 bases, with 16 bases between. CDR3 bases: TGCGCCAGCAGCTCGCGAGCAGGGGGGTTCTCCTACGAGCAGTACTTC. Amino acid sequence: CASSSRAGGFSYEQYF.

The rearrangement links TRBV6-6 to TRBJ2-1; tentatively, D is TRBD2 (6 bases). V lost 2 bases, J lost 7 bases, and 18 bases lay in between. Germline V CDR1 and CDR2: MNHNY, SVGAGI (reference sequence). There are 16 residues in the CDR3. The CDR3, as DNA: TGTGCCAGCAGTTACGTTACGGGGGATCGGGGGAATGAGCAGTTCTTC. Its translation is CASSYVTGDRGNEQFF.

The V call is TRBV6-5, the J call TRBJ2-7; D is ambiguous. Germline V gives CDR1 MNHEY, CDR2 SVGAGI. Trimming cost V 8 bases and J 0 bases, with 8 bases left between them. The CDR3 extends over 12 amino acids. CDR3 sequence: CASGRTSYEQYF. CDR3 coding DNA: TGTGCCAGCGGGCGGACCTCCTACGAGCAGTACTTC.

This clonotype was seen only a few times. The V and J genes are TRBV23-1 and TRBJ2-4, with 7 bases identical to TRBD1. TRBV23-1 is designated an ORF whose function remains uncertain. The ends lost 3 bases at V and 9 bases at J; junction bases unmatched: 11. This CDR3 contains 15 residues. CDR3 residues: CASSQRGQGIAIQYF. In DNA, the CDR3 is TGCGCCAGCAGTCAGAGGGGGCAGGGTATCGCCATTCAGTACTTC.

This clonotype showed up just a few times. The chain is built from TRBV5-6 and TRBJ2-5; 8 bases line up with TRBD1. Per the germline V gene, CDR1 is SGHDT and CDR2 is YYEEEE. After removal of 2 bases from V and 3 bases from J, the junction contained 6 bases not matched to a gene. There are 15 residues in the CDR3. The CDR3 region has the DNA TGTGCCAGCAGCTTCAAGGACAGGGAGGAAGAGACCCAGTACTTC. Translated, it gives CASSFKDREEETQYF.

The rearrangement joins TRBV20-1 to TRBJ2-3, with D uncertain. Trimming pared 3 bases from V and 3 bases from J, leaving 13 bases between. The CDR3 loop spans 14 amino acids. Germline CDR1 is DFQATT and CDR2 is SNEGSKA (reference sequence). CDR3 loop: CSASSSGRTDTQYF. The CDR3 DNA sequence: TGCAGTGCTAGTTCCTCGGGCAGGACAGATACGCAGTATTTT.

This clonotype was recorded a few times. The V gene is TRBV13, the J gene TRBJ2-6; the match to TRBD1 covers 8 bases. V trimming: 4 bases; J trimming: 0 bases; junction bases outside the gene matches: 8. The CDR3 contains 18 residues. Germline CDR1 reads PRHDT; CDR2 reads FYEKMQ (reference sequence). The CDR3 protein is CASSWRQGKTSGANVLTF. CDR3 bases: TGTGCCAGCAGCTGGCGACAGGGGAAGACCTCTGGGGCCAACGTCCTGACTTTC.

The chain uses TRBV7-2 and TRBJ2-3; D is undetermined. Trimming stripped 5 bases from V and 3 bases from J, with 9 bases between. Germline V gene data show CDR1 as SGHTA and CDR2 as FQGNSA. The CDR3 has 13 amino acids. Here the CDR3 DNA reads TGTGCCAGCAGCGTGGAAGAAACAGATACGCAGTATTTT. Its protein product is CASSVEETDTQYF.

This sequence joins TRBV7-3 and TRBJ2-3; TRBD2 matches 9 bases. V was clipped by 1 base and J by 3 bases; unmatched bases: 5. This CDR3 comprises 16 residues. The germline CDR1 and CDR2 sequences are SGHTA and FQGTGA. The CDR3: CASSLRRGGPTDTQYF. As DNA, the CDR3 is TGTGCCAGCAGCTTAAGGCGGGGGGGCCCAACAGATACGCAGTATTTT.

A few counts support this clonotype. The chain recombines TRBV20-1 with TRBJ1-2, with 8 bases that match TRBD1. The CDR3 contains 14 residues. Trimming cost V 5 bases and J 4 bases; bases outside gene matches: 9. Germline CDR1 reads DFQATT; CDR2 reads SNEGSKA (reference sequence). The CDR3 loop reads CSALPDRGSYGYTF. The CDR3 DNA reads TGCAGTGCTTTACCAGACAGGGGCTCCTATGGCTACACCTTC.

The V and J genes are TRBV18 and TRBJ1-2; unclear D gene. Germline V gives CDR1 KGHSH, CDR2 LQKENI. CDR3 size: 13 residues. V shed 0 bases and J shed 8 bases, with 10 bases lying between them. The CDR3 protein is CASSPPSGGGYTF. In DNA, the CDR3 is TGTGCCAGCTCACCACCGTCAGGTGGGGGCTACACCTTC.

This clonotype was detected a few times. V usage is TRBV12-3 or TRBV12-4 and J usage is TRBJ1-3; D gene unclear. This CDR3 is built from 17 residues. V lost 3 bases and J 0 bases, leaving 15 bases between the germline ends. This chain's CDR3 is CASSLRGSTFSGNTIYF. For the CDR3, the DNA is TGTGCCAGCAGTTTGAGAGGGTCAACTTTCTCTGGAAACACCATATATTTT.

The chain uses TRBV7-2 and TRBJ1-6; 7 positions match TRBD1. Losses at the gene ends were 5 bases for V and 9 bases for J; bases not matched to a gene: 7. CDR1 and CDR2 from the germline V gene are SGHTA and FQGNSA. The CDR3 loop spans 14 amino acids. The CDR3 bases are TGTGCCAGCAGCAGCACAGGGGTAAGTTCACCCCTCCACTTT. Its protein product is CASSSTGVSSPLHF. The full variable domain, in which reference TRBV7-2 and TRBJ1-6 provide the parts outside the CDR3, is GAGVSQSPSNKVTEKGKDVELRCDPISGHTALYWYRQSLGQGLEFLIYFQGNSAPDKSGLPSDRFSAERTGGSVSTLTIQRTQQEDSAVYLCASSSTGVSSPLHFGNGTRLTVT.

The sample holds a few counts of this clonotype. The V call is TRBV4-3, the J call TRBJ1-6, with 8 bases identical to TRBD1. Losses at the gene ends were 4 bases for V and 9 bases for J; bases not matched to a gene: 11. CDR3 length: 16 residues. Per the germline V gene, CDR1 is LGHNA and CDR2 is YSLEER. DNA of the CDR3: TGCGCCAGCAGCCGGGAGGTTGGGCAGGGGGCTTCACCCCTCCACTTT. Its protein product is CASSREVGQGASPLHF.

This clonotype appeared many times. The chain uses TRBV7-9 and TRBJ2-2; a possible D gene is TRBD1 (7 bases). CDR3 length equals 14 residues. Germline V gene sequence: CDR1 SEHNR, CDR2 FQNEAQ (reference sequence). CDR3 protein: CAQTRGENTGELFF. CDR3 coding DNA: TGTGCACAAACCAGGGGGGAGAACACCGGGGAGCTGTTTTTT.

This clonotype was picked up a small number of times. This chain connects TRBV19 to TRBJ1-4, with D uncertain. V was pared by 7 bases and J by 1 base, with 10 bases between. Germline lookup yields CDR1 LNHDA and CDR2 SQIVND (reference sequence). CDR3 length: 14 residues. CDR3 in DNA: TGTGCCAGTAATCGGCGGGGAACTAATGAAAAACTGTTTTTT. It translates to CASNRRGTNEKLFF.